Sequencing of this TCR beta chain was carried out in a study of blood T cell repertoires in COVID-19. Sequencing used immunoSEQ multiplex PCR; TCRdb keeps in-frame clones, though not all of them. In the table there are about 270,000 clones, approximately 90% of which are singletons. With 5 bases removed from V and 6 bases from J, the gap between germline ends came to 7 bases. CDR3 length: 12 amino acids. Germline CDR1 and CDR2: MNHEY and SMNVEV (reference sequence). This sequence originates from a woman aged 25 to 39 with acute COVID-19. The J gene is TRBJ2-2, the V gene TRBV27; no firm D call. Sequencing was carried out using PBMCs or T cells enriched from blood (not recorded which). CDR3 region: CASSVGAGELFF. CDR3 nucleotide sequence: TGTGCCAGCAGTGTTGGAGCCGGGGAGCTGTTTTTT.